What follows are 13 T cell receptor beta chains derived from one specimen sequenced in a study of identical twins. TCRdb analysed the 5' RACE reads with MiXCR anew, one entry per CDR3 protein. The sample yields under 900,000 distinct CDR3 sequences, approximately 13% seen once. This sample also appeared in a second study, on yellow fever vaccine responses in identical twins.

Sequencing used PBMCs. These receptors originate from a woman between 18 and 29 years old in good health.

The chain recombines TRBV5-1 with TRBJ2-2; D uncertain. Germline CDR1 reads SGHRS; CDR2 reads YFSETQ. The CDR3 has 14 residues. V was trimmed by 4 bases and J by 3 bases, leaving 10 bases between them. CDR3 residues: CASSPPTHTGELFF. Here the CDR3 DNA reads TGCGCCAGCAGCCCACCTACTCACACCGGGGAGCTGTTTTTT.

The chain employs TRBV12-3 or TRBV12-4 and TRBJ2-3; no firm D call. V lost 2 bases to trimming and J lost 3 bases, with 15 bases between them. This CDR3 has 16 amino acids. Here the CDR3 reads CASSLRPPADTDTQYF. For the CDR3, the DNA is TGTGCCAGCAGTTTAAGGCCACCGGCCGATACAGATACGCAGTATTTT.

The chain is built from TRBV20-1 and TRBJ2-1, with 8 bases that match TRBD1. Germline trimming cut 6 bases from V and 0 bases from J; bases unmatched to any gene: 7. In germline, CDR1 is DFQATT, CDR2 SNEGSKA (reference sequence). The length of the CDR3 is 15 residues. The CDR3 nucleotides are TGCAGTGCCAGGGGGCGGTCCAGCTCCTACAATGAGCAGTTCTTC. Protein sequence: CSARGRSSSYNEQFF.

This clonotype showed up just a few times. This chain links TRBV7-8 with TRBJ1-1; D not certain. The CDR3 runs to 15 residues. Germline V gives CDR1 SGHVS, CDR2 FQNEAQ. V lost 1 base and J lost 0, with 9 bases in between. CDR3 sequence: CASSLDGVVNTEAFF. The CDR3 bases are TGTGCCAGCAGCTTAGACGGGGTTGTGAACACTGAAGCTTTCTTT.

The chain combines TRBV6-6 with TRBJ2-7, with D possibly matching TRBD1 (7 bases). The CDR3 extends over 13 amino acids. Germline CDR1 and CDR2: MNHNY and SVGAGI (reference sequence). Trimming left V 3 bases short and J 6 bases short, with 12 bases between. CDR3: CASSYIQGGEQYV. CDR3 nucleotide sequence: TGTGCCAGCAGTTATATCCAGGGGGGCGAGCAGTACGTC.

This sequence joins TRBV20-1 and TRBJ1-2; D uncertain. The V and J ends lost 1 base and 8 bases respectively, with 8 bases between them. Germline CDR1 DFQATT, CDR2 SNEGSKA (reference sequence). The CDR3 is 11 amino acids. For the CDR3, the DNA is TGCAGTGCTAGAGTAGTGGCCGGCTACACCTTC. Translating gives CSARVVAGYTF.

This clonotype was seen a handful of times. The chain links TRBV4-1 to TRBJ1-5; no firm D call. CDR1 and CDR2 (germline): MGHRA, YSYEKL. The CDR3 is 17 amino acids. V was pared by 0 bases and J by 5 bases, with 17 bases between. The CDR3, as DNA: TGCGCCAGCAGCCAAGATTTGATGAGCCCGCTCTATCAGCCCCAGCATTTT. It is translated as CASSQDLMSPLYQPQHF.

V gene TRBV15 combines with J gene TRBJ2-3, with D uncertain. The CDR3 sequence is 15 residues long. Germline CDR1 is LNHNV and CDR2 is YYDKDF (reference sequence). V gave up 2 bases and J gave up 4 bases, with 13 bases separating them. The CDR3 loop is CATSRSSLVADTQYF. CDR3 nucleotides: TGTGCCACCAGCAGATCTTCCCTGGTGGCAGATACGCAGTATTTT. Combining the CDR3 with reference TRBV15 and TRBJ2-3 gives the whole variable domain DAMVIQNPRYQVTQFGKPVTLSCSQTLNHNVMYWYQQKSSQAPKLLFHYYDKDFNNEADTPDNFQSRRPNTSFCFLDIRSPGLGDTAMYLCATSRSSLVADTQYFGPGTRLTVL.

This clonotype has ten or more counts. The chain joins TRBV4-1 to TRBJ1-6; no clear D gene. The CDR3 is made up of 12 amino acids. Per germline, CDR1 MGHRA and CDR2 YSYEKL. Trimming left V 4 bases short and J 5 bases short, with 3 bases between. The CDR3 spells CASSLNNSPLHF. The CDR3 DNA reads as TGCGCCAGCAGCCTAAATAATTCACCCCTCCACTTT.

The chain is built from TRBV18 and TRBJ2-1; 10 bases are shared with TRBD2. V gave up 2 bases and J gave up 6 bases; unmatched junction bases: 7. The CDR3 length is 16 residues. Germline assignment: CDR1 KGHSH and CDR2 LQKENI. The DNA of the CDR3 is TGTGCCAGCTCACCATCCCCTAGCGGGGGAACCAATGAGCAGTTCTTC. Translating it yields CASSPSPSGGTNEQFF.

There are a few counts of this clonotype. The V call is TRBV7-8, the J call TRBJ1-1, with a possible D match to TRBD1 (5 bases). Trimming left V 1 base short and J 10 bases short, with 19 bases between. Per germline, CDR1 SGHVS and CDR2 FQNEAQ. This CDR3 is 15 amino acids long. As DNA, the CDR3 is TGTGCCAGCAGCTTAGTGGGATCCGAAGCGGGGGGAGCTTTCTTT. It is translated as CASSLVGSEAGGAFF.

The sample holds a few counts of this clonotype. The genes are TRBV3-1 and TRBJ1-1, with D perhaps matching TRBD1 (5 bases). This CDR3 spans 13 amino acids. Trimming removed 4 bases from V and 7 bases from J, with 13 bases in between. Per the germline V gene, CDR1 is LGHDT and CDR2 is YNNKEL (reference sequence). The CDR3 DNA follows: TGTGCCAGCAGCCCCTTTGGGGCAGGTGAAGCTTTCTTT. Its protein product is CASSPFGAGEAFF.

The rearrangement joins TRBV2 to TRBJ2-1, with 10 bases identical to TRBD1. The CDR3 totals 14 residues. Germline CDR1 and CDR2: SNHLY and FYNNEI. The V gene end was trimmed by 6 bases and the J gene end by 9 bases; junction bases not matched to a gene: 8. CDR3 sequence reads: CASSHRDRGIEQFF. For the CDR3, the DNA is TGTGCCAGCAGCCACCGGGACAGGGGTATTGAGCAGTTCTTC.